In this sample, the clone carrying this T cell receptor beta chain turned up once. The data originate from a study of tumor T cells in aggressive B-cell lymphoma. CDR3 length equals 15 residues. Germline V CDR1 and CDR2: MNHEY, SMNVEV (reference sequence). After removal of 0 bases from V and 14 bases from J, the junction contained 8 bases not matched to a gene. Using immunoSEQ multiplex PCR, the repertoire was profiled, and TCRdb retains in-frame clones only, with some absent. The sample carries some 3,500 clones, roughly nine tenths recorded once. The chain is built from TRBV27 and TRBJ2-1; 12 bases fit TRBD2. The sequence was obtained from an adult with diffuse large B cell lymphoma. Sequenced sample: tumor tissue. The CDR3 loop reads CASSLSASGRAREFF. CDR3 DNA: TGTGCCAGCAGTTTATCGGCTAGCGGGAGGGCCAGGGAGTTCTTC.